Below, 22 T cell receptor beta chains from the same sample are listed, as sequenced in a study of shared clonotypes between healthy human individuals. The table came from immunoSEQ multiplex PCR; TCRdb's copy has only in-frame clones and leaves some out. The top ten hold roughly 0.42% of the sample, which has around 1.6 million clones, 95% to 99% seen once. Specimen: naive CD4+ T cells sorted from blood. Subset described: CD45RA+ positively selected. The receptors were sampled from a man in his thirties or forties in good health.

CDR3: CASSELLQETQYF. In DNA, the CDR3 is TGCGCCAGCAGCGAGCTCCTCCAAGAGACCCAGTACTTC. The V gene is TRBV5-1, the J gene TRBJ2-5, with D unclear. The V end lost 4 bases, the J end lost 1 base, and 8 bases lay between the germline ends. Germline lookup yields CDR1 SGHRS and CDR2 YFSETQ. The CDR3 sequence is 13 residues long.

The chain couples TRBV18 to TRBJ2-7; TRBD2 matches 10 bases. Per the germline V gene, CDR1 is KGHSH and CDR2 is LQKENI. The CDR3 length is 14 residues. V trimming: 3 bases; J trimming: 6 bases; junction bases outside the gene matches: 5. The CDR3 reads CASSPGLALGEQYF. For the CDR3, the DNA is TGTGCCAGCTCACCGGGACTAGCGCTTGGCGAGCAGTACTTC.

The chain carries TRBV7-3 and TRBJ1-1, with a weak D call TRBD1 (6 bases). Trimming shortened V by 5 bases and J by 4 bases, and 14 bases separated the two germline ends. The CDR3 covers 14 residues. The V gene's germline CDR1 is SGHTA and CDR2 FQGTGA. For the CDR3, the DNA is TGTGCCAGCAGCCAGGGGCCCTTGAGCACTGAAGCTTTCTTT. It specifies CASSQGPLSTEAFF. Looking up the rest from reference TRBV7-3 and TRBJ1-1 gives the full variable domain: GAGVSQTPSNKVTEKGKYVELRCDPISGHTALYWYRQSLGQGPEFLIYFQGTGAADDSGLPNDRFFAVRPEGSVSTLKIQRTERGDSAVYLCASSQGPLSTEAFFGQGTRLTVV.

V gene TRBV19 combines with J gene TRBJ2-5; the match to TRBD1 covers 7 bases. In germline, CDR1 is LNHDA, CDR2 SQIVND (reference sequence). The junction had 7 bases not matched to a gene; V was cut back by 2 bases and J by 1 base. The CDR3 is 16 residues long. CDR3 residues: CASSINSGDSQETQYF. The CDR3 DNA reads TGTGCCAGTAGTATAAACTCAGGGGACAGCCAAGAGACCCAGTACTTC. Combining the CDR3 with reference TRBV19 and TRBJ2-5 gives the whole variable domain DGGITQSPKYLFRKEGQNVTLSCEQNLNHDAMYWYRQDPGQGLRLIYYSQIVNDFQKGDIAEGYSVSREKKESFPLTVTSAQKNPTAFYLCASSINSGDSQETQYFGPGTRLLVL.

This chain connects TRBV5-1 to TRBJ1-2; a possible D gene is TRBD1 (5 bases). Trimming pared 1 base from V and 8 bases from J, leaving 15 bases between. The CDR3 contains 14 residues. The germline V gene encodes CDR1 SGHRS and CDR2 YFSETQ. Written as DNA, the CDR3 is TGCGCCAGCAGCTTGCGCAGGGAGGGAGGAGGCTACACCTTC. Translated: CASSLRREGGGYTF.

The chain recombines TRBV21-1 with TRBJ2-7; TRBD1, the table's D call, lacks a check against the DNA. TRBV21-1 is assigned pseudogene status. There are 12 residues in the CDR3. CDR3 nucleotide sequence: TGTGCCAGCAGCAAACCAATCTACGAGCAGTACTTC. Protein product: CASSKPIYEQYF.

The DNA for the CDR3 is TGTGCCAGCAGTTACTCGTATGCTCAGCCCCAGCATTTT. Translated, it gives CASSYSYAQPQHF. The chain has TRBV6-5 and TRBJ1-5; D gene unclear. The CDR3 is 13 residues long. The V end lost 0 bases, the J end lost 6 bases, and 6 bases lay between the germline ends. Germline CDR1 is MNHEY and CDR2 is SVGAGI.

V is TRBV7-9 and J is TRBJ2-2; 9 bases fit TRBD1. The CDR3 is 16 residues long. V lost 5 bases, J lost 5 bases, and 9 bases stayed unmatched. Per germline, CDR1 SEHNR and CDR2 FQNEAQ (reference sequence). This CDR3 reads CASSKNRDRATGELFF. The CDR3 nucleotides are TGTGCCAGCAGCAAAAACCGGGACAGGGCGACCGGGGAGCTGTTTTTT.

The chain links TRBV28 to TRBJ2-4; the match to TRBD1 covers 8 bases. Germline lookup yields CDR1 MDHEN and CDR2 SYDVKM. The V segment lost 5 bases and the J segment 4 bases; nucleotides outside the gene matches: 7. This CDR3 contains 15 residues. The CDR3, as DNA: TGTGCCAGCAGTCCGACCACAGGGGGAAAAAACATTCAGTACTTC. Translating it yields CASSPTTGGKNIQYF. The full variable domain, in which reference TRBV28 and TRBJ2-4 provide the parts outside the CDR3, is DVKVTQSSRYLVKRTGEKVFLECVQDMDHENMFWYRQDPGLGLRLIYFSYDVKMKEKGDIPEGYSVSREKKERFSLILESASTNQTSMYLCASSPTTGGKNIQYFGAGTRLSVL.

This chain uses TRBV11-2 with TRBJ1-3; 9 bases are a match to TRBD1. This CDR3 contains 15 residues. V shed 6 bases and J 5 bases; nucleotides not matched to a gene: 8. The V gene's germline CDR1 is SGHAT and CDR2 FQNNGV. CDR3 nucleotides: TGTGCCAGCAGAAGGACAGGGGCAGATAGAAACACCATATATTTT. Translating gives CASRRTGADRNTIYF. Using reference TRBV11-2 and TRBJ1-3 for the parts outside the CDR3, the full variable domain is EAGVAQSPRYKIIEKRQSVAFWCNPISGHATLYWYQQILGQGPKLLIQFQNNGVVDDSQLPKDRFSAERLKGVDSTLKIQPAKLEDSAVYLCASRRTGADRNTIYFGEGSWLTVV.

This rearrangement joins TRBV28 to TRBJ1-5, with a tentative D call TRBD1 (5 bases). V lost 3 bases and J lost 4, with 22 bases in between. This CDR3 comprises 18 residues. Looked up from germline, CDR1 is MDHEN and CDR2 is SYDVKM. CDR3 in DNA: TGTGCCAGCAGTTTGGAGGCGGAGGGACCTACTATTAATCAGCCCCAGCATTTT. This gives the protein CASSLEAEGPTINQPQHF.

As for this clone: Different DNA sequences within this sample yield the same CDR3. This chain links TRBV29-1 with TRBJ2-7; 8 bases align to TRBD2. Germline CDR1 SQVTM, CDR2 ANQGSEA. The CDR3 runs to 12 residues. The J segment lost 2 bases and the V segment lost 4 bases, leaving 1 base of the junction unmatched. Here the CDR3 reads CSVGAGAYEQYF. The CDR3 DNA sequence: TGCAGCGTTGGAGCGGGAGCCTACGAGCAGTACTTC.

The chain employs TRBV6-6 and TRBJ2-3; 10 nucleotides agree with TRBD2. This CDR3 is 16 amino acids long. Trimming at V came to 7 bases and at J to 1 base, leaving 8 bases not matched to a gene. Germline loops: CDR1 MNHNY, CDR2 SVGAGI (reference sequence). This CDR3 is CASKLAGAKGTDTQYF. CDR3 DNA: TGTGCCAGCAAGCTAGCGGGAGCGAAAGGCACAGATACGCAGTATTTT.

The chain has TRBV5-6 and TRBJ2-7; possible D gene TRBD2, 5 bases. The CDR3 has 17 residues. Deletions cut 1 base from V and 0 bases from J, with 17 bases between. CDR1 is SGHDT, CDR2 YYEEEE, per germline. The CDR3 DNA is TGTGCCAGCAGCTTGTCCCCCCCGCGAGGACTCTCCTACGAGCAGTACTTC. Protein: CASSLSPPRGLSYEQYF.

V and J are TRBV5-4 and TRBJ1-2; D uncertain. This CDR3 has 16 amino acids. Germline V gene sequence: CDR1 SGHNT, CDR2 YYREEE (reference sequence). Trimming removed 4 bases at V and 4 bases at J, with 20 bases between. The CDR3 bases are TGTGCCAGCAGCCTCCCCGGGAGAGGCTACTCCTATGGCTACACCTTC. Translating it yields CASSLPGRGYSYGYTF.

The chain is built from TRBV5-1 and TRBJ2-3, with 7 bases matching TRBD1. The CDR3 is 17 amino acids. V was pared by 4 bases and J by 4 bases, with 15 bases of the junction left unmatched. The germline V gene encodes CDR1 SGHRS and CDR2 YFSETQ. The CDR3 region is CASSLLQTGLLADTQYF. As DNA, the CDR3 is TGCGCCAGCAGCCTGCTCCAGACAGGGTTATTAGCAGATACGCAGTATTTT.

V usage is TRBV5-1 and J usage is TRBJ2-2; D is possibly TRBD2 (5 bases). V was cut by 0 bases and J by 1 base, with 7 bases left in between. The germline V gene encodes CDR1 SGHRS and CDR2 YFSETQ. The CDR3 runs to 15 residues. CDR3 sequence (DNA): TGCGCCAGCAGCTTGGGAGGGTGGAACACCGGGGAGCTGTTTTTT. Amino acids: CASSLGGWNTGELFF. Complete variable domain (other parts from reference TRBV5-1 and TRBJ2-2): KAGVTQTPRYLIKTRGQQVTLSCSPISGHRSVSWYQQTPGQGLQFLFEYFSETQRNKGNFPGRFSGRQFSNSRSEMNVSTLELGDSALYLCASSLGGWNTGELFFGEGSRLTVL.

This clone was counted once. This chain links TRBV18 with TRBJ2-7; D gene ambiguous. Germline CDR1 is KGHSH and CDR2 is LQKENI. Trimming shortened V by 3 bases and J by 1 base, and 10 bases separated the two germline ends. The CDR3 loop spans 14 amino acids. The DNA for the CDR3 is TGTGCCAGCTCACCTGGCGAGGCTTCCTACGAGCAGTACTTC. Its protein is CASSPGEASYEQYF.

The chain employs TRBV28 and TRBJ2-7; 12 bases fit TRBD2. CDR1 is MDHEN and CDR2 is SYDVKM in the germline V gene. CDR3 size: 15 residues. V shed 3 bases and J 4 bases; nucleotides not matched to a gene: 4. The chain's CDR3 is CASSFLAGGLYEQYF. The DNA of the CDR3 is TGTGCCAGCAGTTTCCTAGCGGGAGGGCTATACGAGCAGTACTTC.

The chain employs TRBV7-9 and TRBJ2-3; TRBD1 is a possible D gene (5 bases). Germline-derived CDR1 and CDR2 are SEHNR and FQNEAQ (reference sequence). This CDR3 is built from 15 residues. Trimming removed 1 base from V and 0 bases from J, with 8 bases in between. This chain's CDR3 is CASSLEGSSTDTQYF. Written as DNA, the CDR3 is TGTGCCAGCAGCTTAGAGGGGTCAAGCACAGATACGCAGTATTTT.

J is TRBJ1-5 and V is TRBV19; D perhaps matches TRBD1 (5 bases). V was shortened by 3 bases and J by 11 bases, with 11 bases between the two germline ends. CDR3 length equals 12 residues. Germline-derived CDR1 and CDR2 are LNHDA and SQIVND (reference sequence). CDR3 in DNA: TGTGCCAGTAGTATCTTTCGGGGGTCCCAGCATTTT. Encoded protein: CASSIFRGSQHF.

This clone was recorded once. The CDR3 region is CASSKVGRIDNEQFF. The CDR3 nucleotides are TGTGCCAGTAGTAAAGTCGGGAGGATCGACAATGAGCAGTTCTTC. The chain employs TRBV19 and TRBJ2-1, with 7 positions matching TRBD2. This CDR3 has 15 amino acids. With V trimmed by 4 bases and J by 5 bases, 8 bases remained unmatched. CDR1 is LNHDA and CDR2 is SQIVND in the germline V gene (reference sequence). Together with reference TRBV19 and TRBJ2-1, the CDR3 gives the full variable domain: DGGITQSPKYLFRKEGQNVTLSCEQNLNHDAMYWYRQDPGQGLRLIYYSQIVNDFQKGDIAEGYSVSREKKESFPLTVTSAQKNPTAFYLCASSKVGRIDNEQFFGPGTRLTVL.